These T cell receptor beta chains were read from a single sample in a study of cytomegalovirus exposure and HLA in healthy donors. Sequencing was performed with immunoSEQ multiplex PCR; in TCRdb, only in-frame clones are kept and a portion is missing. The sample totals 65,000 to 85,000 clones. Sequencing used PBMCs. These receptor sequences come from an older woman in good health and CMV-seronegative. Each CDR3 is given with its conserved first and last residue. Fields, in order: clone size, D gene, J gene, V gene, CDR3 length, CDR3 protein, CDR3 DNA. The D gene is left open where the match is weak. For some rows the clone size is stated as once, few or many, or as a class when expanded; others skip it.

abundance: -; d_gene: -; j_gene: TRBJ2-5; v_gene: TRBV30; len: 12; CDR3aa: CAMERAKETQYF; CDR3nt: TGTGCCATGGAGCGGGCCAAAGAGACCCAGTACTTC
abundance: -; d_gene: -; j_gene: TRBJ2-7; v_gene: TRBV6-1; len: 16; CDR3aa: CASSEPTGGSSYEQYF; CDR3nt: TGTGCCAGCAGTGAACCTACTGGGGGCAGCTCCTACGAGCAGTACTTC
abundance: medium-sized; d_gene: -; j_gene: TRBJ1-4; v_gene: TRBV4-1; len: 13; CDR3aa: CASSRGLDEKLFF; CDR3nt: TGCGCCAGCAGCCGCGGACTCGATGAAAAACTGTTTTTT
abundance: -; d_gene: -; j_gene: TRBJ2-7; v_gene: TRBV5-4; len: 12; CDR3aa: CASSRWGYEQYF; CDR3nt: TGTGCCAGCAGCCGGTGGGGCTACGAGCAGTACTTC
abundance: -; d_gene: -; j_gene: TRBJ2-3; v_gene: TRBV28; len: 13; CDR3aa: CASSLRGTDTQYF; CDR3nt: TGTGCCAGCAGTTTACGTGGCACAGATACGCAGTATTTT
abundance: -; d_gene: TRBD2; j_gene: TRBJ2-3; v_gene: TRBV19; len: 15; CDR3aa: CASSRTSGSTDTQYF; CDR3nt: TGTGCCAGTAGTAGAACTAGCGGGAGCACAGATACGCAGTATTTT
abundance: -; d_gene: -; j_gene: TRBJ2-6; v_gene: TRBV2; len: 15; CDR3aa: CASSEGGAGANVLTF; CDR3nt: TGTGCCAGCAGTGAAGGGGGAGCCGGGGCCAACGTCCTGACTTTC
abundance: -; d_gene: TRBD2; j_gene: TRBJ2-3; v_gene: TRBV7-9; len: 15; CDR3aa: CASSSLAGTGYTQYF; CDR3nt: TGTGCCAGCAGCTCTCTAGCGGGAACGGGGTATACGCAGTATTTT
abundance: -; d_gene: TRBD2; j_gene: TRBJ2-1; v_gene: TRBV7-2; len: 15; CDR3aa: CASSRTSGRYNEQFF; CDR3nt: TGTGCCAGCAGCCGGACTAGCGGGAGGTACAATGAGCAGTTCTTC
abundance: -; d_gene: -; j_gene: TRBJ2-2; v_gene: TRBV18; len: 13; CDR3aa: CASSPGSDGELFF; CDR3nt: TGTGCCAGCTCACCTGGGAGTGACGGGGAGCTGTTTTTT
abundance: -; d_gene: -; j_gene: TRBJ2-7; v_gene: TRBV6-5; len: 14; CDR3aa: CASTSGHSSYEQYF; CDR3nt: TGTGCCAGCACCTCGGGACACAGCTCCTACGAGCAGTACTTC
abundance: -; d_gene: -; j_gene: TRBJ1-2; v_gene: TRBV19; len: 13; CDR3aa: CASTLTDYYGYTF; CDR3nt: TGTGCCAGTACGTTGACAGACTACTATGGCTACACCTTC
abundance: -; d_gene: TRBD2; j_gene: TRBJ2-1; v_gene: TRBV27; len: 16; CDR3aa: CASSLLAGARGNEQFF; CDR3nt: TGTGCCAGCAGTTTACTAGCGGGAGCTAGGGGCAATGAGCAGTTCTTC
abundance: -; d_gene: TRBD1; j_gene: TRBJ2-3; v_gene: TRBV5-1; len: 19; CDR3aa: CASSLNPGQGASTTDTQYF; CDR3nt: TGCGCCAGCAGCTTGAATCCGGGACAGGGGGCATCGACCACAGATACGCAGTATTTT
abundance: -; d_gene: -; j_gene: TRBJ1-2; v_gene: TRBV27; len: 13; CDR3aa: CASRRLDTYGYTF; CDR3nt: TGTGCCAGCAGGAGACTGGACACCTATGGCTACACCTTC
abundance: -; d_gene: TRBD1; j_gene: TRBJ1-5; v_gene: TRBV30; len: 15; CDR3aa: CAWNRGLNSNQPQHF; CDR3nt: TGTGCCTGGAATAGGGGGCTGAATAGCAATCAGCCCCAGCATTTT
abundance: -; d_gene: -; j_gene: TRBJ2-6; v_gene: TRBV23-1; len: 13; CDR3aa: CARGVAGANVLTF; CDR3nt: TGCGCTAGGGGTGTGGCTGGGGCCAACGTCCTGACTTTC
abundance: -; d_gene: TRBD1; j_gene: TRBJ1-3; v_gene: TRBV2; len: 17; CDR3aa: CASSRTGLRSAGNTIYF; CDR3nt: TGTGCCAGCAGTCGGACAGGGTTAAGAAGCGCCGGAAACACCATATATTTT
abundance: -; d_gene: TRBD2; j_gene: TRBJ2-1; v_gene: TRBV7-2; len: 16; CDR3aa: CASSLEAGLVYNEQFF; CDR3nt: TGTGCCAGCAGCTTAGAGGCCGGACTAGTTTACAATGAGCAGTTCTTC
abundance: -; d_gene: TRBD1; j_gene: TRBJ2-5; v_gene: TRBV4-2; len: 17; CDR3aa: CASSQDIGTGGRETQYF; CDR3nt: TGTGCCAGCAGCCAAGATATAGGGACAGGGGGCCGGGAGACCCAGTACTTC
abundance: -; d_gene: -; j_gene: TRBJ2-5; v_gene: TRBV2; len: 13; CDR3aa: CASSRQRQETQYF; CDR3nt: TGTGCCAGCAGCCGACAAAGACAAGAGACCCAGTACTTC
abundance: -; d_gene: TRBD1; j_gene: TRBJ1-2; v_gene: TRBV25-1; len: 13; CDR3aa: CASRGTGNYGYTF; CDR3nt: TGTGCCAGCAGGGGGACAGGAAACTATGGCTACACCTTC
abundance: -; d_gene: -; j_gene: TRBJ1-2; v_gene: TRBV7-3; len: 14; CDR3aa: CASSYGENNYGYTF; CDR3nt: TGTGCCAGCAGCTACGGAGAGAATAACTATGGCTACACCTTC
abundance: -; d_gene: TRBD1; j_gene: TRBJ2-3; v_gene: TRBV5-1; len: 14; CDR3aa: CASFPGQDTDTQYF; CDR3nt: TGCGCCAGCTTCCCGGGACAGGACACAGATACGCAGTATTTT
abundance: -; d_gene: -; j_gene: TRBJ2-1; v_gene: TRBV11-2; len: 15; CDR3aa: CASSLGGLSYNEQFF; CDR3nt: TGTGCCAGCAGCTTAGGGGGACTGTCCTACAATGAGCAGTTCTTC
abundance: -; d_gene: TRBD2; j_gene: TRBJ2-7; v_gene: TRBV10-2; len: 14; CDR3aa: CASRLAGGAYEQYF; CDR3nt: TGCGCCAGCCGGCTAGCGGGAGGAGCCTACGAGCAGTACTTC
abundance: -; d_gene: TRBD2; j_gene: TRBJ2-1; v_gene: TRBV19; len: 15; CDR3aa: CASSELAGLYNEQFF; CDR3nt: TGTGCCAGTAGTGAACTAGCGGGACTCTACAATGAGCAGTTCTTC
abundance: -; d_gene: -; j_gene: TRBJ2-1; v_gene: TRBV2; len: 15; CDR3aa: CASREGGTFYNEQFF; CDR3nt: TGTGCCAGCAGAGAGGGGGGGACATTCTACAATGAGCAGTTCTTC
abundance: -; d_gene: TRBD2; j_gene: TRBJ2-1; v_gene: TRBV9; len: 14; CDR3aa: CASGAGGDYNEQFF; CDR3nt: TGTGCCAGCGGTGCGGGAGGGGATTACAATGAGCAGTTCTTC
abundance: -; d_gene: TRBD1; j_gene: TRBJ1-5; v_gene: TRBV7-9; len: 14; CDR3aa: CASSPNAGGQPQHF; CDR3nt: TGTGCCAGCAGCCCAAATGCAGGGGGCCAGCCCCAGCATTTT
abundance: -; d_gene: -; j_gene: TRBJ1-1; v_gene: TRBV11-2; len: 13; CDR3aa: CASSFERGTEAFF; CDR3nt: TGTGCCAGCAGCTTCGAGAGGGGGACTGAAGCTTTCTTT
abundance: -; d_gene: -; j_gene: TRBJ2-7; v_gene: TRBV19; len: 16; CDR3aa: CASSVGRAGLVYEQYF; CDR3nt: TGTGCCAGTAGTGTTGGAAGGGCAGGGTTAGTTTACGAGCAGTACTTC